The entry that follows covers one T cell receptor (beta chain) sequence. Antigen specificity is unknown. This specimen belongs to a study of PD-L1 blockade in urothelial cancer. The CDR3 runs 15 residues. CDR1 is KGHSH, CDR2 LQKENI, per germline. V lost 2 bases and J lost 0, with 8 bases in between. Study-wide results and limits: It was durable-benefit patients whose tumor-associated blood clones expanded more at 3 weeks.

Using immunoSEQ multiplex PCR, the repertoire was profiled, and TCRdb retains in-frame clones only, with some absent. The table shows under 40,000 clones, with around 80% occurring only once. Anywhere from 1 to 8 samples came from each patient, spanning pretreatment and on-treatment. The gene calls are TRBV18 and TRBJ1-3; D is ambiguous. The TCR was taken from a man aged 55 to 70 with urothelial cancer. The input for sequencing was PBMCs, taken around atezolizumab (anti-PD-L1) treatment. CDR3 loop: CASSPTRRSGNTIYF. CDR3 in DNA: TGTGCCAGCTCACCAACCAGGCGCTCTGGAAACACCATATATTTT.